This TCR beta chain was recorded in a study of T cells in Graves' hyperthyroidism and ophthalmopathy. The wider study: Specimen type is peripheral blood, collected at initial diagnosis prior to any treatment.

Amplified TCR beta CDR3 regions derived from RNA transcripts. First-round RT-PCR targeting the TCR CDR3 was performed with the HTBI primer set. TCRdb itself ran the multiplex PCR reads through MiXCR, one entry per CDR3 protein. Of 300,000 or so distinct CDR3 sequences listed, roughly a fifth are singletons. The definition of stable Graves' hyperthyroidism was no ophthalmopathy progression within 18 months. The PBMCs were sourced from fresh peripheral blood (approximately 9 ml). Study-wide results and limits: Blood samples included most of the expanded thyroid clonotypes exceeding 0.001.

This clonotype was counted ten times or more. Its antigen is unidentified. CDR3 length: 17 residues. Germline CDR1 reads SNHLY; CDR2 reads FYNNEI. With V trimmed by 8 bases and J by 2 bases, 12 bases remained unmatched. Sequencing input: blood. The genes are TRBV2 and TRBJ2-2; the match to TRBD1 covers 9 bases. The TCR was taken from a woman in her fifties or sixties with Graves' hyperthyroidism. The CDR3 region is CASASGNRGPNTGELFF. For the CDR3, the DNA is TGTGCCAGCGCAAGTGGGAACAGGGGGCCCAACACCGGGGAGCTGTTTTTT.